One TCR beta chain is described in this entry. Its specificity is not known. These data come from a study of blood T cells in healthy people across ages. Notes on the study in general: What prevented conclusive comparison of naive and antigen-experienced cells was that PBMCs were unsorted.

The CDR3 covers 15 residues. The V segment lost 5 bases and the J segment 4 bases; nucleotides outside the gene matches: 4. CDR1 and CDR2 (germline): MDHEN, SYDVKM. A J-beta primer mix and a sample-barcoded 5' primer were used in a second PCR of about 7 to 12 cycles. TCRdb ran MiXCR on the 5' RACE reads and lists one entry per CDR3 protein. The sample shows about 1.1 million distinct CDR3 sequences, less than 45% of them seen only once. Drawing of peripheral blood yielded about 9.6 milliliters from each donor. The specimen sequenced was blood. The receptor was isolated from a man aged 18 to 29 in good health. This chain uses TRBV28 with TRBJ2-2; 10 bases map to TRBD1. In nucleotides, the CDR3 is TGTGCCAGCAGTCGGACAGGGGGTCTCACCGGGGAGCTGTTTTTT. It is translated as CASSRTGGLTGELFF.